What follows is one T cell receptor (beta chain) and its context. Antigen specificity is unknown. This sample is part of a study of cytomegalovirus exposure and HLA in healthy donors. PCR amplification relied on 60 Vbeta primers (plus 13 Jbeta primers). Sequencing was performed with immunoSEQ multiplex PCR; in TCRdb, only in-frame clones are kept and a portion is missing. In the table there are about 140,000 clones, approximately 80% of which are singletons. CDR3 size: 15 residues. The V and J ends lost 5 bases and 0 bases respectively, with 14 bases between them. The germline V gene has CDR1 MDHEN and CDR2 SYDVKM. Study-level points and caveats: Analyses of presence/absence relied on an assumption of roughly uniform sequencing depth across donors. Altogether, some 170 TCR beta chains were recorded as cytomegalovirus-associated.

The sample was PBMCs. The chain carries TRBV28 and TRBJ2-7, with a weak D call TRBD2 (7 bases). The sequence derives from a woman aged 40 to 55 in good health and CMV-seronegative. This CDR3 reads CASSGGASDSYEQYF. The DNA of the CDR3 is TGTGCCAGCAGTGGGGGGGCTAGCGACTCCTACGAGCAGTACTTC.